One sample yielded the 17 T cell receptor beta chains listed below, sequenced in a study of T cell responses to AZD1222 COVID-19 vaccine. TCRdb keeps only in-frame clones here, not all; method: immunoSEQ multiplex PCR. The sample contains 100,000 or so clones, around 84% of which appear only once. Material: peripheral blood, obtained on day 0 of AZD1222 vaccination. Receptors originate from an adult in good health.

V and J are TRBV5-6 and TRBJ2-7; the D gene is possibly TRBD2 (7 bases). Trimming took 4 bases from V and 1 from J, leaving 12 bases between them. Germline V lookup: CDR1 SGHDT, CDR2 YYEEEE. This CDR3 is 14 amino acids long. CDR3 DNA sequence: TGTGCCAGCAGCGGCGGGGGCGGATCCTACGAGCAGTACTTC. It yields the protein CASSGGGGSYEQYF. Based on the CDR3 plus reference TRBV5-6 and TRBJ2-7, the full variable domain is DAGVTQSPTHLIKTRGQQVTLRCSPKSGHDTVSWYQQALGQGPQFIFQYYEEEERQRGNFPDRFSGHQFPNYSSELNVNALLLGDSALYLCASSGGGGSYEQYFGPGTRLTVT.

The chain has TRBV10-3 and TRBJ1-3; TRBD1 is a possible D gene (6 bases). Trimming shortened V by 10 bases and J by 1 base, and 14 bases separated the two germline ends. Germline CDR1 and CDR2: ENHRY and SYGVKD. This CDR3 contains 14 residues. CDR3 residues: CASRGGASGNTIYF. CDR3 nucleotide sequence: TGTGCCAGCCGCGGGGGGGCATCTGGAAACACCATATATTTT.

J is TRBJ1-1 and V is TRBV2; weak D call: TRBD1 (6 bases). Trimming took 2 bases from V and 4 from J, leaving 11 bases between them. The CDR3 sequence is 14 residues long. Germline lookup yields CDR1 SNHLY and CDR2 FYNNEI. CDR3 sequence: CASSERGGGTEAFF. The CDR3, as DNA: TGTGCCAGCAGTGAAAGGGGGGGTGGCACTGAAGCTTTCTTT.

This chain joins TRBV15 and TRBJ2-7; D is unresolved. V lost 0 bases to trimming and J lost 5 bases, with 8 bases between them. This CDR3 region has 13 residues. CDR1 is LNHNV, CDR2 YYDKDF, per germline (reference sequence). The CDR3 loop reads CATSRDRDNEQYF. CDR3 coding DNA: TGTGCCACCAGCAGAGATAGGGATAACGAGCAGTACTTC.

V usage is TRBV2 and J usage is TRBJ2-6; possibly TRBD1 for D (5 bases). Germline assignment: CDR1 SNHLY and CDR2 FYNNEI. This CDR3 has 13 amino acids. The V end was cut by 5 bases, the J end by 4 bases, with 6 bases between. CDR3 region: CASSRTGANVLTF. The CDR3 DNA reads TGTGCCAGCAGTAGGACAGGGGCCAACGTCCTGACTTTC. Together with reference TRBV2 and TRBJ2-6, the CDR3 gives the full variable domain: EPEVTQTPSHQVTQMGQEVILRCVPISNHLYFYWYRQILGQKVEFLVSFYNNEISEKSEIFDDQFSVERPDGSNFTLKIRSTKLEDSAMYFCASSRTGANVLTFGAGSRLTVL.

The J gene is TRBJ1-5, the V gene TRBV19; TRBD1 might be the D (5 bases). The CDR3 contains 16 residues. The V and J ends lost 3 bases and 1 base respectively, with 13 bases between them. Germline CDR1 reads LNHDA; CDR2 reads SQIVND (reference sequence). The CDR3 sequence is CASSIWAGKSNQPQHF. DNA for the CDR3: TGTGCCAGTAGTATTTGGGCAGGGAAAAGCAATCAGCCCCAGCATTTT. Together with reference TRBV19 and TRBJ1-5, the CDR3 gives the full variable domain: DGGITQSPKYLFRKEGQNVTLSCEQNLNHDAMYWYRQDPGQGLRLIYYSQIVNDFQKGDIAEGYSVSREKKESFPLTVTSAQKNPTAFYLCASSIWAGKSNQPQHFGDGTRLSIL.

The chain has TRBV7-9 and TRBJ2-7; a possible D gene is TRBD2 (6 bases). V gave up 5 bases and J gave up 5 bases, with 19 bases separating them. The CDR3 is made up of 15 amino acids. Germline V gene lookup returns CDR1 SEHNR and CDR2 FQNEAQ (reference sequence). CDR3 residues: CASSHEPGREDEQYF. The CDR3 DNA is TGTGCCAGCAGCCACGAACCGGGTAGGGAGGACGAGCAGTACTTC.

The chain joins TRBV7-6 to TRBJ1-1; D may be TRBD1 (6 bases). V was clipped by 5 bases and J by 7 bases, with 14 bases between them. The germline V gene encodes CDR1 SGHVS and CDR2 FNYEAQ. CDR3 length: 13 residues. The CDR3 sequence: CASSGEGGSEAFF. DNA of the CDR3: TGTGCCAGCAGCGGCGAGGGGGGCAGTGAAGCTTTCTTT.

J is TRBJ1-2 and V is TRBV9, with D unclear. The CDR3 has 15 residues. The germline V gene has CDR1 SGDLS and CDR2 YYNGEE. Trimming took 0 bases from V and 7 from J, leaving 16 bases between them. In DNA, the CDR3 is TGTGCCAGCAGCGTAGTCGGCGAATTTGGAGGTGGCTACACCTTC. As protein: CASSVVGEFGGGYTF.

CDR3 amino acids: CASRPMGSTEAFF. As DNA, the CDR3 is TGTGCCAGCAGACCAATGGGGAGCACTGAAGCTTTCTTT. The chain links TRBV6-5 to TRBJ1-1; D remains ambiguous. The CDR3 totals 13 residues. Germline-derived CDR1 and CDR2 are MNHEY and SVGAGI. The V end lost 6 bases, the J end lost 4 bases, and 12 bases lay between the germline ends.

This clone has only a few counts. Other DNA sequences of this sample code for an identical CDR3. The rearrangement links TRBV28 to TRBJ2-1; TRBD1 matches 7 bases. The CDR3 spans 13 residues. Losses at the gene ends were 5 bases for V and 2 bases for J; bases not matched to a gene: 0. Germline V gene data show CDR1 as MDHEN and CDR2 as SYDVKM. The CDR3 DNA sequence: TGTGCCAGCAGTGGGACAGCCTACAATGAGCAGTTCTTC. Its protein product is CASSGTAYNEQFF.

This chain connects TRBV20-1 to TRBJ2-3; D is perhaps TRBD1 or TRBD2 (6 bases each). This CDR3 is built from 14 residues. V shed 3 bases and J shed 8 bases, with 18 bases lying between them. Per the germline V gene, CDR1 is DFQATT and CDR2 is SNEGSKA (reference sequence). The CDR3 DNA sequence: TGCAGTGCTAGTAGACGTGGCGGAGGGGGTACGCAGTATTTT. Protein product: CSASRRGGGGTQYF.

The V and J genes are TRBV27 and TRBJ1-2; D possibly corresponds to TRBD1 (6 bases). Looked up from germline, CDR1 is MNHEY and CDR2 is SMNVEV (reference sequence). The V end lost 5 bases, the J end lost 4 bases, and 17 bases lay between the germline ends. The CDR3 runs 15 residues. The CDR3 loop is CASSPWGAVRYGYTF. For the CDR3, the DNA is TGTGCCAGCAGTCCGTGGGGGGCGGTTCGCTATGGCTACACCTTC.

The genes are TRBV6-5 and TRBJ2-7; D ambiguous. Trimming removed 6 bases at V and 1 base at J, with 7 bases between. Germline lookup yields CDR1 MNHEY and CDR2 SVGAGI. This CDR3 is built from 12 residues. CDR3 protein: CASSPVSYEQYF. CDR3 coding DNA: TGTGCCAGCAGCCCCGTTTCCTACGAGCAGTACTTC.

J is TRBJ1-2 and V is TRBV5-6; D is unresolved. The CDR3 spans 13 residues. CDR1 SGHDT and CDR2 YYEEEE come from the germline V gene. The ends were cut back, 4 bases at V and 4 bases at J, with 11 bases in the middle. The CDR3: CASSNPVPYGYTF. Here the CDR3 DNA reads TGTGCCAGCAGCAACCCAGTCCCCTATGGCTACACCTTC.

The chain couples TRBV9 to TRBJ2-7; TRBD2 matches 7 bases. The CDR3 runs to 15 residues. Per germline, CDR1 SGDLS and CDR2 YYNGEE. V lost 1 base to trimming and J lost 5 bases; unmatched junction nucleotides: 9. The CDR3 sequence is CASSVRSGRINEQYF. As DNA, the CDR3 is TGTGCCAGCAGCGTACGGTCCGGGAGGATTAACGAGCAGTACTTC.

This clone was observed a single time. This chain joins TRBV6-5 and TRBJ1-2; D is possibly TRBD1 (6 bases). The germline gives CDR1 MNHEY, CDR2 SVGAGI. V lost 7 bases and J 2 bases, leaving 17 bases between the germline ends. The CDR3 loop spans 15 amino acids. CDR3 bases: TGTGCCAGCACCCCGGCGGGGGGCATGAACTATGGCTACACCTTC. This translates into CASTPAGGMNYGYTF.